Here is one T cell receptor beta chain with its context. Its antigen is undetermined. The germline CDR1 and CDR2 sequences are DFQATT and SNEGSKA (reference sequence). Trimming pared 4 bases from V and 3 bases from J, leaving 6 bases between. This CDR3 contains 11 residues. Data came from immunoSEQ multiplex PCR; TCRdb stores just in-frame clones and leaves some out. Of over 70,000 clones in the sample, over 80% were seen once. The data originate from a study of siplizumab effects on memory and regulatory T cells. General study points: Unstimulated subsets accounted for the mapping of only a minor share of the clones that were alloreactive. Siplizumab produced a significant reduction in alloreactive sequences that were traceable to unstimulated CD4+ memory cells. Controls had more than 25% Treg-derived mappable alloreactive CD4+ clones on average, versus approximately 69% with siplizumab.

The sequence came from a human donor in good health. The chain links TRBV20-1 to TRBJ1-2, with D perhaps matching TRBD1 (5 bases). Sample: CD4+ T cells sorted from blood. CDR3 bases: TGCAGTGCTACCAGGGACTATGGCTACACCTTC. Its translation is CSATRDYGYTF.